The 22 T cell receptor beta chains below come from one sample, sequenced in a study of cytomegalovirus exposure and HLA in healthy donors. PCR employed 60 Vbeta and 13 Jbeta primers. Only in-frame clones appear in the TCRdb table, and some are missing; sequencing was by immunoSEQ multiplex PCR. The profile covers under 200,000 clones, with approximately 72% appearing a single time and less than 3% taken by the ten largest. The material sequenced was PBMCs. The receptors were sampled from a female donor in good health and CMV-seronegative.

The chain joins TRBV2 to TRBJ2-7, with a weak D call TRBD2 (6 bases). The CDR3 is 13 amino acids. V was shortened by 8 bases and J by 6 bases, with 17 bases between the two germline ends. From germline, CDR1 is SNHLY and CDR2 FYNNEI. CDR3 residues: CASLARWGVEQYF. In DNA, the CDR3 is TGTGCCAGCCTAGCGAGGTGGGGGGTCGAGCAGTACTTC.

This chain uses TRBV2 with TRBJ1-2, with D possibly being TRBD1 (5 bases). V was trimmed by 6 bases and J by 0 bases, leaving 14 bases between them. Looked up from germline, CDR1 is SNHLY and CDR2 is FYNNEI. The CDR3 is 15 amino acids. The CDR3 nucleotides are TGTGCCAGCAGGGCCCCGGGACTTACTAACTATGGCTACACCTTC. Amino acids: CASRAPGLTNYGYTF.

The chain joins TRBV4-1 to TRBJ2-1; 13 bases align to TRBD2. The CDR3 is 19 residues long. Trimming took 5 bases from V and 7 from J; bases not matched to a gene: 17. In germline, CDR1 is MGHRA, CDR2 YSYEKL. The CDR3 DNA is TGCGCCAGCAGCTCCCTGACTAGCGGGAGGCCCGGGGTTCAGAATGAGCAGTTCTTC. Translation: CASSSLTSGRPGVQNEQFF.

The genes are TRBV11-3 and TRBJ2-1; D may be TRBD1 (5 bases). The germline V gene has CDR1 SGHNT and CDR2 YENEEA. CDR3 length: 12 residues. Trimming pared 0 bases from V and 15 bases from J, leaving 12 bases between. CDR3 sequence: CASSLDLARGFF. DNA for the CDR3: TGTGCCAGCAGCTTAGATCTGGCTAGGGGGTTCTTC.

As regards this clone: A junction end diverges from the germline sequence, so it may reflect a read error. The CDR3 DNA reads as TGTGCCAGCCGTTTGGGGTGGGGGGACGGATCTTACGAGCAGTACTTC. The encoded protein is CASRLGWGDGSYEQYF. The V gene is TRBV27, the J gene TRBJ2-7; a weak D match, TRBD2 (6 bases). Germline V CDR1 and CDR2: MNHEY, SMNVEV (reference sequence). The CDR3 contains 16 residues.

The J gene is TRBJ2-1, the V gene TRBV29-1, with D possibly being TRBD2 (6 bases). The CDR3 is 16 amino acids. The V end was cut by 6 bases, the J end by 1 base, with 19 bases between. Germline V CDR1 and CDR2: SQVTM, ANQGSEA. DNA for the CDR3: TGCAGCGTCCCCCGGGGGACTGGCGGATCCTACAATGAGCAGTTCTTC. Its translation is CSVPRGTGGSYNEQFF.

The rearrangement uses TRBV5-1 and TRBJ2-1; D gene unclear. Looked up from germline, CDR1 is SGHRS and CDR2 is YFSETQ. V was clipped by 4 bases and J by 3 bases, with 8 bases between them. The CDR3 covers 13 residues. The CDR3 DNA follows: TGCGCCAGCAGCCCGGGTGACTACAATGAGCAGTTCTTC. It codes for CASSPGDYNEQFF. Full variable domain (rest looked up from reference TRBV5-1 and TRBJ2-1): KAGVTQTPRYLIKTRGQQVTLSCSPISGHRSVSWYQQTPGQGLQFLFEYFSETQRNKGNFPGRFSGRQFSNSRSEMNVSTLELGDSALYLCASSPGDYNEQFFGPGTRLTVL.

About this clone: Additional DNA sequences in this sample encode the identical CDR3. The rearrangement joins TRBV5-1 to TRBJ2-3; D not certain. The V gene's germline CDR1 is SGHRS and CDR2 YFSETQ. The V end was cut by 0 bases, the J end by 0 bases, with 5 bases between. This CDR3 contains 14 residues. The CDR3 reads CASSLGTSTDTQYF. The CDR3 DNA follows: TGCGCCAGCAGCTTGGGTACTAGCACAGATACGCAGTATTTT.

V usage is TRBV7-9 and J usage is TRBJ2-7; D possibly corresponds to TRBD2 (5 bases). CDR3 length equals 13 residues. The V gene's germline CDR1 is SEHNR and CDR2 FQNEAQ (reference sequence). V was trimmed by 1 base and J by 6 bases, leaving 10 bases between them. Here the CDR3 DNA reads TGTGCCAGCAGCTTAGGCGGGCAGGTCGAGCAGTACTTC. Translation gives CASSLGGQVEQYF.

The chain uses TRBV5-1 and TRBJ2-1; the D gene is possibly TRBD2 (6 bases). From germline, CDR1 is SGHRS and CDR2 YFSETQ. This CDR3 spans 12 amino acids. V lost 6 bases, J lost 10 bases, and 14 bases lay in between. The DNA of the CDR3 is TGCGCCAGCAATGGCGGGGCGGACGAGCAGTTCTTC. The encoded protein is CASNGGADEQFF.

The rearrangement joins TRBV4-3 to TRBJ2-3, with D possibly matching TRBD2 (5 bases). The length of the CDR3 is 15 residues. V lost 1 base, J lost 6 bases, and 14 bases lay in between. Looked up from germline, CDR1 is LGHNA and CDR2 is YSLEER. The CDR3 here is CASSQGSRDGDTQYF. CDR3 in DNA: TGCGCCAGCAGCCAAGGGTCCCGGGATGGGGATACGCAGTATTTT.

This clone was detected only a few times. Here the CDR3 DNA reads TGTGCCAGCAGTTACTCAAACAGGGGGTATGAAAAACTGTTTTTT. It yields the protein CASSYSNRGYEKLFF. This chain joins TRBV6-5 and TRBJ1-4; 8 nucleotides match TRBD1. V dropped 0 bases and J dropped 6; count of bases not matched to a gene: 3. Looked up from germline, CDR1 is MNHEY and CDR2 is SVGAGI. The CDR3 sequence is 15 residues long.

The V call is TRBV20-1, the J call TRBJ2-1; 7 bases line up with TRBD2. After removal of 5 bases from V and 10 bases from J, the junction contained 5 bases not matched to a gene. The length of the CDR3 is 11 residues. Looked up from germline, CDR1 is DFQATT and CDR2 is SNEGSKA (reference sequence). Here the CDR3 DNA reads TGCAGTGCTGTCCTCGGGAGGGAGCAGTTCTTC. It yields the protein CSAVLGREQFF.

Only one count was recorded for this clone. The chain is built from TRBV5-1 and TRBJ2-5; maybe TRBD2 (5 bases). Germline CDR1 is SGHRS and CDR2 is YFSETQ. V was pared by 4 bases and J by 4 bases, with 20 bases between. The CDR3 consists of 16 residues. This CDR3 reads CASSPAPVLGGETQYF. CDR3 in DNA: TGCGCCAGCAGCCCCGCGCCCGTACTAGGAGGAGAGACCCAGTACTTC.

The chain links TRBV11-2 to TRBJ1-2; D is perhaps TRBD1 (6 bases). The germline V gene encodes CDR1 SGHAT and CDR2 FQNNGV. The CDR3 contains 14 residues. Between the trimmed V and J ends, which lost 6 bases and 5 bases, there was a span of 16 bases. The CDR3, as DNA: TGTGCCAGCAGGCGAAGTCCGGGACAATATGGCTACACCTTC. Residues: CASRRSPGQYGYTF. The entire variable domain, with the rest obtained from reference TRBV11-2 and TRBJ1-2, is as follows: EAGVAQSPRYKIIEKRQSVAFWCNPISGHATLYWYQQILGQGPKLLIQFQNNGVVDDSQLPKDRFSAERLKGVDSTLKIQPAKLEDSAVYLCASRRSPGQYGYTFGSGTRLTVV.

The chain combines TRBV7-9 with TRBJ1-5, with TRBD1 as a possible D gene (5 bases). Germline-derived CDR1 and CDR2 are SEHNR and FQNEAQ (reference sequence). Trimming left V 5 bases short and J 5 bases short, with 13 bases between. This CDR3 has 14 residues. The CDR3 sequence: CASSIGGTHQPQHF. For the CDR3, the DNA is TGTGCCAGCAGCATCGGAGGGACCCATCAGCCCCAGCATTTT.

This rearrangement joins TRBV18 to TRBJ2-1, with TRBD2 matching over 7 bases. Germline V CDR1 and CDR2: KGHSH, LQKENI. CDR3 length: 13 amino acids. V shed 3 bases and J 9 bases; nucleotides not matched to a gene: 5. CDR3 DNA: TGTGCCAGCTCACCCCAGGCGGGGGTTGAGCAGTTCTTC. It codes for CASSPQAGVEQFF.

The V and J genes are TRBV29-1 and TRBJ2-3; 8 bases align to TRBD1. The trim removed 3 bases at V and 1 base at J, leaving 0 bases unmatched. The CDR3 extends over 13 amino acids. Looked up from germline, CDR1 is SQVTM and CDR2 is ANQGSEA. The CDR3 DNA reads TGCAGCGTTGAGGACAGGGGCACAGATACGCAGTATTTT. Its translation: CSVEDRGTDTQYF.

The chain combines TRBV7-2 with TRBJ1-6, with 8 bases that match TRBD1. V shed 5 bases, J shed 7 bases, and the junction held 10 bases outside the gene matches. The germline CDR1 and CDR2 sequences are SGHTA and FQGNSA. The CDR3 spans 16 residues. In DNA form, the CDR3 reads TGTGCCAGCAGCCGATTGACCAGGGGGCAAAATTCACCCCTCCACTTT. This sequence encodes CASSRLTRGQNSPLHF.

This chain uses TRBV18 with TRBJ1-2; a weak D match, TRBD1 (5 bases). The CDR3 length is 13 residues. The V gene's germline CDR1 is KGHSH and CDR2 LQKENI. V lost 3 bases and J lost 5, with 10 bases in between. Here the CDR3 reads CASSPEQEYGYTF. The CDR3 DNA sequence: TGTGCCAGCTCACCCGAACAGGAGTATGGCTACACCTTC.

This chain uses TRBV4-2 with TRBJ2-7, with D maybe TRBD2 (6 bases). Germline V gene data show CDR1 as LGHNA and CDR2 as YNFKEQ. The ends were cut back, 3 bases at V and 0 bases at J, with 15 bases in the middle. CDR3 length: 16 amino acids. Written as DNA, the CDR3 is TGTGCCAGCAGCCAGGGCCTGGGACTGTCCTCCTACGAGCAGTACTTC. It codes for CASSQGLGLSSYEQYF.

V gene TRBV28 combines with J gene TRBJ1-5; the D is unclear. The V end lost 5 bases, the J end lost 4 bases, and 12 bases lay between the germline ends. This CDR3 region has 14 residues. CDR1 and CDR2 (germline): MDHEN, SYDVKM. The CDR3 sequence: CASSREGSNQPQHF. The CDR3 coding sequence is TGTGCCAGCAGTCGGGAGGGCAGTAATCAGCCCCAGCATTTT.